This T cell receptor (beta chain) is from a study of chemoradiotherapy in HPV16-positive cancers. Study-wide background: A couple of HPV16-positive patients' cells yielded candidate HPV-specific clones and common motifs.

The V gene's germline CDR1 is SEHNR and CDR2 FQNEAQ (reference sequence). V trimming: 11 bases; J trimming: 4 bases; junction bases outside the gene matches: 5. CDR3 length: 13 amino acids. About this clone itself: The antigen remains undetermined.

General study results and limits: HPV-responsive T-cell expansion during chemoradiotherapy was linked to improved recurrence-free survival in HPV16-positive patients. HPV-specific T cells were functionally defined from only a couple of HPV16-positive patients.

Only in-frame clones appear in the TCRdb table, and some are missing; sequencing was by immunoSEQ multiplex PCR. The repertoire holds about 10,000 clones, with approximately 70% as singletons. Sample collection was performed from a patient who underwent chemoradiotherapy. The chain recombines TRBV7-9 with TRBJ2-3; 11 nucleotides line up with TRBD2. The receptor comes from a human donor with HPV-associated anogenital cancer. The DNA of the CDR3 is TGTGCCTTTAGCGGGGGGGCAGCAGATACGCAGTATTTT. Translating gives CAFSGGAADTQYF. Looking up the rest from reference TRBV7-9 and TRBJ2-3 gives the full variable domain: DTGVSQNPRHKITKRGQNVTFRCDPISEHNRLYWYRQTLGQGPEFLTYFQNEAQLEKSRLLSDRFSAERPKGSFSTLEIQRTEQGDSAMYLCAFSGGAADTQYFGPGTRLTVL.